The rows below give T cell receptor beta chains drawn from one sample of a study of T-cell memory formation after mild COVID-19. TCRdb reprocessed the 5' RACE reads via MiXCR and lists one record per CDR3 protein. The table has approximately 200,000 distinct CDR3 sequences, approximately 16% seen once. Input material: PBMCs or a T cell subset sorted from them (not recorded which). The receptors originated from an adult woman who had mild COVID-19 (a few samples of this study predate the infection). Cell type and time point are not known. The CDR3 runs from the conserved cysteine through the conserved F or W. The D gene is left open where the match is weak. Rows may omit the clone size; those that give it use once, few, many or a size class.

size	V	length	D	J	CDR3	DNA
NA	TRBV7-9	15	NA	TRBJ1-2	CASSLDRMRGNGYTF	TGTGCCAGCAGCTTGGATAGGATGAGGGGCAACGGCTACACCTTC
few	TRBV7-9	11	TRBD2	TRBJ2-1	CASSPSGVVFF	TGTGCCAGCAGCCCTAGCGGCGTCGTTTTCTTC
NA	TRBV12-3/TRBV12-4	15	NA	TRBJ2-7	CASSPRRGGSNEQYF	TGTGCCAGCAGCCCAAGAAGGGGGGGTAGCAACGAGCAGTACTTC
NA	TRBV6-6	13	TRBD2	TRBJ2-5	CASSYQTTGGQYF	TGTGCCAGCAGTTACCAGACCACGGGGGGCCAGTACTTC
few	TRBV30	14	TRBD2	TRBJ2-1	CAYNGGARVDEQFF	TGTGCCTATAACGGGGGGGCGCGTGTCGATGAGCAGTTCTTC
many	TRBV12-3/TRBV12-4	13	TRBD1	TRBJ1-2	CASSFRDSYGYTF	TGTGCCAGCAGTTTCCGGGACAGCTATGGCTACACCTTC
NA	TRBV12-3/TRBV12-4	12	NA	TRBJ1-1	CASSFIATEAFF	TGTGCCAGCAGTTTTATAGCCACTGAAGCTTTCTTT
few	TRBV5-1	14	TRBD1	TRBJ1-2	CASSFDRGLDGYTF	TGCGCCAGCAGCTTCGACAGGGGGTTGGATGGCTACACCTTC
few	TRBV10-3	16	NA	TRBJ1-2	CAISEGGQYGNYGYTF	TGTGCCATCAGTGAAGGAGGACAGTACGGGAACTATGGCTACACCTTC
few	TRBV5-1	15	TRBD2	TRBJ2-7	CASSIAGTRTYEQYF	TGCGCCAGCAGCATCGCCGGGACTAGGACCTACGAGCAGTACTTC
many	TRBV6-5	13	TRBD1	TRBJ2-2	CASSYWGQGGLFF	TGTGCCAGCAGTTACTGGGGACAGGGCGGGCTGTTTTTT
NA	TRBV2	14	NA	TRBJ1-1	CASSTGRSRGEAFF	TGTGCCAGCAGTACGGGACGCTCGCGGGGTGAAGCTTTCTTT
NA	TRBV7-3	14	TRBD2	TRBJ2-5	CASSSTGGLETQYF	TGTGCCAGCAGCTCCACCGGGGGGTTGGAGACCCAGTACTTC
NA	TRBV7-9	18	NA	TRBJ1-5	CASSWGEWQANSNQPQHF	TGTGCCAGCAGCTGGGGAGAGTGGCAGGCAAATAGCAATCAGCCCCAGCATTTT
many	TRBV20-1	15	TRBD2	TRBJ2-7	CSARDRLAGGREQYF	TGCAGTGCTAGAGACCGACTAGCGGGAGGGAGGGAGCAGTACTTC
NA	TRBV7-2	15	TRBD1	TRBJ1-6	CASSPRTGLRSPLHF	TGTGCCAGCAGCCCGCGGACAGGGCTGAGATCACCCCTCCACTTT
few	TRBV5-5	16	TRBD1	TRBJ2-7	CASSSPLDRGRDEQYF	TGTGCCAGCAGCTCGCCCCTGGACAGGGGGCGCGACGAGCAGTACTTC
many	TRBV7-2	15	TRBD1	TRBJ2-1	CASSLEGTGVNEQFF	TGTGCCAGCAGCTTAGAAGGGACAGGGGTCAATGAGCAGTTCTTC
NA	TRBV3-1	16	TRBD2	TRBJ2-3	CASSQNLAGSTDTQYF	TGTGCCAGCAGCCAAAACCTAGCGGGGAGCACAGATACGCAGTATTTT
many	TRBV7-2	15	NA	TRBJ2-3	CASSPLERRWDTQYF	TGTGCCAGCAGCCCCCTTGAAAGGAGGTGGGATACGCAGTATTTT
few	TRBV5-1	16	TRBD2	TRBJ2-5	CASSWGAGEVVETQYF	TGCGCCAGCAGCTGGGGAGCGGGAGAGGTTGTGGAGACCCAGTACTTC
NA	TRBV6-6	15	NA	TRBJ1-1	CASSPLRGLNTEAFF	TGTGCCAGCAGTCCCCTAAGGGGACTGAACACTGAAGCTTTCTTT
few	TRBV5-5	16	NA	TRBJ2-6	CASSLLMSSGANVLTF	TGTGCCAGCAGCCTGCTGATGAGTTCTGGGGCCAACGTCCTGACTTTC
NA	TRBV5-1	15	TRBD1	TRBJ1-1	CASSRPTGQNTEAFF	TGCGCCAGCAGCCGCCCGACAGGGCAGAACACTGAAGCTTTCTTT
many	TRBV12-3/TRBV12-4	13	NA	TRBJ2-7	CASSFRGSYEQYF	TGTGCCAGCAGTTTCCGGGGCTCCTACGAGCAGTACTTC
few	TRBV25-1	15	NA	TRBJ2-2	CASQLPGPRTGELFF	TGTGCCAGCCAATTACCGGGACCGAGGACCGGGGAGCTGTTTTTT
many	TRBV25-1	16	NA	TRBJ2-3	CASSELGRVSTDTQYF	TGTGCCAGCAGTGAACTGGGTCGGGTCAGCACAGATACGCAGTATTTT
few	TRBV7-8	15	NA	TRBJ2-3	CASSLGLDKADTQYF	TGTGCCAGCAGCTTAGGCCTGGACAAGGCAGATACGCAGTATTTT
few	TRBV18	20	TRBD2	TRBJ2-1	CASSPSRPGTLAGQYNEQFF	TGTGCCAGCTCACCATCAAGACCAGGGACACTAGCGGGACAATACAATGAGCAGTTCTTC
NA	TRBV6-5	15	NA	TRBJ1-6	CASSSEELRNSPLHF	TGTGCCAGCAGTTCGGAGGAGTTAAGAAATTCACCCCTCCACTTT
NA	TRBV6-1	16	TRBD1	TRBJ2-1	CASRYAGTDIYNEQFF	TGTGCCAGCAGGTACGCCGGGACAGACATCTACAATGAGCAGTTCTTC
few	TRBV18	16	NA	TRBJ2-3	CASSPLRHGDSDTQYF	TGTGCCAGCTCACCCCTGAGACACGGAGATTCAGATACGCAGTATTTT
many	TRBV6-5	11	NA	TRBJ2-3	CASRSTDTQYF	TGTGCCAGCAGGAGCACAGATACGCAGTATTTT
NA	TRBV12-3/TRBV12-4	14	NA	TRBJ1-1	CASSFGSLEDQAFF	TGTGCCAGCAGTTTCGGGTCCCTCGAAGACCAAGCTTTCTTT
NA	TRBV21-1	16	NA	TRBJ1-5	CASTPRKGSGNQPQHF	TGTGCCAGCACCCCCCGGAAGGGCTCGGGCAATCAGCCCCAGCATTTT
few	TRBV6-5	14	NA	TRBJ2-5	CASNRAGEEETQYF	TGTGCCAGCAATCGGGCAGGGGAGGAAGAGACCCAGTACTTC
once	TRBV11-3	15	TRBD1	TRBJ2-1	CASSYGQGALGEQFF	TGTGCCAGCAGCTACGGACAGGGGGCGTTGGGAGAGCAGTTCTTC
few	TRBV7-3	15	TRBD1	TRBJ2-7	CASSLTGTGSHEQYF	TGTGCCAGCAGCTTAACCGGGACAGGGTCCCACGAGCAGTACTTC
NA	TRBV7-3	13	NA	TRBJ2-2	CASSFGAVGELFF	TGTGCCAGCAGCTTCGGAGCGGTCGGGGAGCTGTTTTTT
NA	TRBV24-1	13	NA	TRBJ2-7	CATSNRDSYEQYF	TGTGCCACCAGCAATAGGGATTCCTACGAGCAGTACTTC
few	TRBV5-5	18	TRBD2	TRBJ2-1	CASSSPGLAGGPHNEQFF	TGTGCCAGCAGCTCCCCGGGACTAGCGGGGGGGCCTCATAATGAGCAGTTCTTC
NA	TRBV12-3/TRBV12-4	14	NA	TRBJ1-2	CATLHGPNSYGYTF	TGTGCCACTCTTCACGGGCCTAACTCCTATGGCTACACCTTC
NA	TRBV6-5	13	NA	TRBJ2-5	CASSYGGQETQYF	TGTGCCAGCAGTTATGGGGGCCAAGAGACCCAGTACTTC
NA	TRBV20-1	16	TRBD2	TRBJ2-7	CSARERLAGRPYEQYF	TGCAGTGCTAGAGAGCGGCTAGCGGGTCGTCCCTACGAGCAGTACTTC
few	TRBV18	13	NA	TRBJ1-1	CASSTSWGTEAFF	TGTGCCAGCTCAACATCGTGGGGAACTGAAGCTTTCTTT
NA	TRBV7-2	17	TRBD2	TRBJ2-7	CASSRGTSGSTAYEQYF	TGTGCCAGCAGCCGCGGGACTAGCGGGAGTACTGCTTACGAGCAGTACTTC
few	TRBV18	15	NA	TRBJ1-1	CASSSSAGMNTEAFF	TGTGCCAGCTCAAGCTCGGCAGGGATGAACACTGAAGCTTTCTTT
NA	TRBV5-1	16	TRBD2	TRBJ2-1	CASSAGLAGNHNEQFF	TGCGCCAGCAGCGCAGGACTAGCGGGGAACCACAATGAGCAGTTCTTC
few	TRBV11-3	18	TRBD1	TRBJ2-1	CASSLDSVGTGGPNEQFF	TGTGCCAGCAGCTTAGATTCAGTAGGGACAGGGGGACCCAATGAGCAGTTCTTC
many	TRBV7-3	16	TRBD2	TRBJ2-3	CASSLLAGAKADTQYF	TGTGCCAGCAGCCTGTTAGCGGGAGCGAAAGCAGATACGCAGTATTTT
few	TRBV7-9	14	TRBD2	TRBJ2-1	CAGWTSGRGNEQFF	TGTGCCGGATGGACTAGCGGGAGAGGAAATGAGCAGTTCTTC
few	TRBV7-8	14	TRBD1	TRBJ2-2	CASSLGQDHRELFF	TGTGCCAGCAGCTTGGGACAGGACCACCGGGAGCTGTTTTTT
NA	TRBV20-1	14	NA	TRBJ1-4	CSARPGGKNEKLFF	TGCAGTGCTAGACCAGGAGGGAAAAATGAAAAACTGTTTTTT
NA	TRBV12-3/TRBV12-4	13	TRBD1	TRBJ1-2	CASSRTGRDGYTF	TGTGCCAGCAGCCGGACAGGGAGGGATGGCTACACCTTC